The clone carrying this T cell receptor (beta chain) was seen at least ten times. Its antigen remains unknown. The record originates from a study of blood T cells in healthy people across ages. Study-wide background: Researchers report that template switching captured about one barcoded beta molecule per two T cells. The study, taken as a whole, reports: More naive CD4+ cells and higher diversity marked long-lived donors relative to aged donors.

There were healthy Caucasian individuals from Russia, aged 6 to 90, serving as donors. For the second PCR, which ran for about 6 to 11 cycles, a sample-barcoded 5' primer and a J-beta primer mix were used. Each of the samples gave a minimum of 2.5 million paired-end reads that contained CDR3. TCRdb recomputed calls from the 5' RACE reads with MiXCR, one row per CDR3 protein. In the table there are 1.5 million to 1.8 million distinct CDR3 sequences, approximately 43% of which are singletons. The germline V gene encodes CDR1 MNHEY and CDR2 SVGAGI. V lost 2 bases and J lost 4; bases outside the gene matches: 8. This CDR3 has 16 amino acids.

The rearrangement joins TRBV6-5 to TRBJ2-4; 7 nucleotides align to TRBD1. This sequence was found in a woman aged 18-35 years in good health. Input material: blood. CDR3 in amino acids: CASSYDRGTVKNIQYF. CDR3 coding DNA: TGTGCCAGCAGTTACGACAGAGGGACAGTAAAAAACATTCAGTACTTC.